The 22 T cell receptor beta chains below were found in one sample sequenced in a study of cytomegalovirus exposure and HLA in healthy donors. It was with 60 Vbeta and 13 Jbeta primers that the PCR ran. The protocol was immunoSEQ multiplex PCR, while the TCRdb copy is restricted to in-frame clones and leaves out a portion. In the table there are 130,000 to 150,000 clones, roughly two thirds of which are singletons. The sample comprised PBMCs. The receptors were sampled from a woman aged 40 to 50 in good health and CMV-seronegative.

The chain has TRBV5-1 and TRBJ2-1; 7 bases agree with TRBD1. The CDR3 is made up of 13 amino acids. Germline CDR1 SGHRS, CDR2 YFSETQ. V dropped 2 bases and J dropped 10; count of bases not matched to a gene: 6. In nucleotides, the CDR3 is TGCGCCAGCAGCTTTGACAGGGTCGGGGAGCAGTTCTTC. It translates to CASSFDRVGEQFF.

The chain combines TRBV4-1 with TRBJ2-6, with 7 bases aligning to TRBD1. Germline CDR1 is MGHRA and CDR2 is YSYEKL. V lost 4 bases, J lost 3 bases, and 9 bases stayed unmatched. The CDR3 runs 17 residues. For the CDR3, the DNA is TGCGCCAGCAGCCCAAACAGGGGTACTAATGGGGCCAACGTCCTGACTTTC. Translation gives CASSPNRGTNGANVLTF.

The chain combines TRBV7-2 with TRBJ1-1; D is possibly TRBD1 (5 bases). CDR3 size: 13 residues. The germline V gene encodes CDR1 SGHTA and CDR2 FQGNSA. V was trimmed by 4 bases and J by 5 bases, leaving 11 bases between them. The DNA of the CDR3 is TGTGCCAGCAGCTCGTGGGGGGGGACTGAAGCTTTCTTT. Encoded protein: CASSSWGGTEAFF.

The chain is built from TRBV5-1 and TRBJ2-3; 12 positions agree with TRBD2. The CDR3 runs 16 residues. The V and J ends lost 4 bases and 4 bases, in that order; junction bases with no gene match: 7. The germline V gene encodes CDR1 SGHRS and CDR2 YFSETQ. The CDR3 sequence is CASSPSTSGGSDTQYF. The CDR3 nucleotides read TGCGCCAGCAGCCCAAGCACTAGCGGGGGGTCAGATACGCAGTATTTT.

The chain links TRBV2 to TRBJ2-5; 11 bases line up with TRBD1. Germline V CDR1 and CDR2: SNHLY, FYNNEI. The length of the CDR3 is 13 residues. Germline trimming cut 10 bases from V and 5 bases from J; bases unmatched to any gene: 6. DNA of the CDR3: TGTGCCACCGCCGGGACAGGGGGGGAGACCCAGTACTTC. Translated, it gives CATAGTGGETQYF.

The rearrangement links TRBV5-4 to TRBJ2-2; D ambiguous. CDR1 and CDR2 from the germline V gene are SGHNT and YYREEE (reference sequence). There are 14 residues in the CDR3. V lost 4 bases and J lost 4, with 11 bases in between. CDR3 nucleotides: TGTGCCAGCAGCGCTGACACCGCCACCGGGGAGCTGTTTTTT. Translated, it gives CASSADTATGELFF.

This clone was counted a few times. This CDR3 is also generated by other DNA sequences in the sample. V is TRBV19 and J is TRBJ1-1; D is unclear. This CDR3 has 13 residues. Germline assignment: CDR1 LNHDA and CDR2 SQIVND (reference sequence). The V gene lost 3 bases and the J gene lost 1 base, with 6 bases spanning the gap. The CDR3 sequence: CASSIPGNTEAFF. As DNA, the CDR3 is TGTGCCAGTAGTATCCCCGGGAACACTGAAGCTTTCTTT.

The rearrangement joins TRBV7-9 to TRBJ2-1, with 9 bases that match TRBD2. Germline assignment: CDR1 SEHNR and CDR2 FQNEAQ (reference sequence). V lost 10 bases to trimming and J lost 3 bases; unmatched junction nucleotides: 7. CDR3 length: 14 residues. In DNA form, the CDR3 reads TGTGCCACCTACGGGACTAGCAGCTACAATGAGCAGTTCTTC. Amino acids: CATYGTSSYNEQFF.

The rearrangement joins TRBV29-1 to TRBJ2-5, with 9 bases identical to TRBD2. Germline CDR1 reads SQVTM; CDR2 reads ANQGSEA. The CDR3 runs 14 residues. DNA for the CDR3: TGCAGTGGGGTGCGCGGGGGGGTCCAAGAGACCCAGTACTTC. Translation: CSGVRGGVQETQYF.

The chain couples TRBV4-1 to TRBJ2-3, with 14 bases identical to TRBD2. Trimming at V came to 4 bases and at J to 2 bases, leaving 2 bases not matched to a gene. The CDR3 extends over 16 amino acids. Germline V gene sequence: CDR1 MGHRA, CDR2 YSYEKL. The CDR3 sequence is CASSRLAGGYTDTQYF. CDR3 sequence (DNA): TGCGCCAGCAGCCGACTAGCGGGGGGGTACACAGATACGCAGTATTTT.

This clone is a singleton in its sample. This chain joins TRBV18 and TRBJ1-4, with 7 positions matching TRBD1. Germline values: CDR1 KGHSH, CDR2 LQKENI. Losses at the gene ends were 4 bases for V and 6 bases for J; bases not matched to a gene: 5. CDR3 length: 14 amino acids. Here the CDR3 DNA reads TGTGCCAGCTCACAAGCGACAGGGCATGAAAAACTGTTTTTT. It is translated as CASSQATGHEKLFF.

The chain combines TRBV11-2 with TRBJ1-4; D possibly corresponds to TRBD1 (5 bases). Germline values: CDR1 SGHAT, CDR2 FQNNGV. The length of the CDR3 is 13 residues. V was cut by 5 bases and J by 7 bases, with 11 bases left in between. DNA for the CDR3: TGTGCCAGCAGCCTACTTGACAGTGAAAAACTGTTTTTT. It codes for CASSLLDSEKLFF. Supplemented by reference TRBV11-2 and TRBJ1-4, the full variable domain reads EAGVAQSPRYKIIEKRQSVAFWCNPISGHATLYWYQQILGQGPKLLIQFQNNGVVDDSQLPKDRFSAERLKGVDSTLKIQPAKLEDSAVYLCASSLLDSEKLFFGSGTQLSVL.

This sequence joins TRBV5-6 and TRBJ1-1; D remains ambiguous. The V end was cut by 5 bases, the J end by 1 base, with 12 bases between. CDR1 and CDR2 (germline): SGHDT, YYEEEE. There are 14 residues in the CDR3. CDR3 sequence: CASSSTRGNTEAFF. As DNA, the CDR3 is TGTGCCAGCAGTTCAACCCGGGGGAACACTGAAGCTTTCTTT.

This clone has a single count. This chain connects TRBV11-1 to TRBJ2-1, with TRBD2 matching 8 bases. V trimming: 5 bases; J trimming: 4 bases; junction bases outside the gene matches: 10. There are 16 residues in the CDR3. The germline V gene encodes CDR1 SGHAT and CDR2 FQDESV (reference sequence). The CDR3, as DNA: TGTGCCAGCAGCCTGCCGGGAGCGGGGGATTACAATGAGCAGTTCTTC. It yields the protein CASSLPGAGDYNEQFF.

V and J are TRBV7-3 and TRBJ2-1; 8 nucleotides align to TRBD2. Germline V CDR1 and CDR2: SGHTA, FQGTGA. The CDR3 totals 15 residues. V lost 2 bases to trimming and J lost 5 bases; unmatched junction nucleotides: 5. CDR3 sequence (DNA): TGTGCCAGCAGCTTAGTCGGGGGGGCTCACAATGAGCAGTTCTTC. Translating it yields CASSLVGGAHNEQFF.

The V call is TRBV7-3, the J call TRBJ2-3; a possible D gene is TRBD1 (7 bases). Trimming shortened V by 1 base and J by 1 base, and 21 bases separated the two germline ends. Germline CDR1 reads SGHTA; CDR2 reads FQGTGA. The CDR3 loop spans 19 amino acids. In DNA, the CDR3 is TGTGCCAGCAGCTTAATCGGTCGTGCCAGGGGGGTTGGCACAGATACGCAGTATTTT. Its translation is CASSLIGRARGVGTDTQYF.

This clone was seen a handful of times. Written as DNA, the CDR3 is TGTGCCAGCAGTTACTCTCCAGGGACCTACGAGCAGTACTTC. Its protein product is CASSYSPGTYEQYF. The chain couples TRBV6-5 to TRBJ2-7; a possible D gene is TRBD1 (5 bases). The ends were cut back, 0 bases at V and 2 bases at J, with 8 bases in the middle. The length of the CDR3 is 14 residues. Germline-derived CDR1 and CDR2 are MNHEY and SVGAGI.

This rearrangement joins TRBV19 to TRBJ1-1, with D perhaps TRBD1 (6 bases). Germline CDR1 LNHDA, CDR2 SQIVND (reference sequence). The V end was cut by 6 bases, the J end by 1 base, with 15 bases between. This CDR3 has 15 residues. CDR3 DNA: TGTGCCAGTAGCCCGAGACAGGTATCGAACACTGAAGCTTTCTTT. Encoded protein: CASSPRQVSNTEAFF.

V is TRBV27 and J is TRBJ2-3; D remains ambiguous. Germline CDR1 MNHEY, CDR2 SMNVEV (reference sequence). The ends were cut back, 0 bases at V and 0 bases at J, with 16 bases in the middle. The CDR3 length is 18 residues. The CDR3 is CASSLSLRIYPSTDTQYF. The CDR3 DNA is TGTGCCAGCAGTTTATCGCTCAGAATTTACCCTAGCACAGATACGCAGTATTTT.

The V gene is TRBV10-1, the J gene TRBJ1-1; 10 bases map to TRBD1. The CDR3 is made up of 15 amino acids. Unmatched junction bases numbered 8, after V lost 5 bases and J lost 5 bases. The germline V gene encodes CDR1 WNHNN and CDR2 SYGVQD (reference sequence). CDR3 amino acids: CASSPGTGVATEAFF. CDR3 nucleotide sequence: TGCGCCAGCAGTCCCGGGACAGGGGTCGCGACTGAAGCTTTCTTT.

The chain links TRBV19 to TRBJ2-3, with 9 bases aligning to TRBD2. From germline, CDR1 is LNHDA and CDR2 SQIVND (reference sequence). This CDR3 is built from 19 residues. The J segment lost 0 bases and the V segment lost 1 base, leaving 11 bases of the junction unmatched. The CDR3 protein is CASSIGPSGGTTSTDTQYF. The CDR3 DNA follows: TGTGCCAGTAGTATAGGGCCCAGCGGGGGGACTACTAGCACAGATACGCAGTATTTT.

The V and J genes are TRBV9 and TRBJ2-1; 11 bases line up with TRBD1. Trimming at V came to 4 bases and at J to 7 bases, leaving 7 bases not matched to a gene. Germline CDR1 reads SGDLS; CDR2 reads YYNGEE. This CDR3 contains 15 residues. CDR3 nucleotides: TGTGCCAGCAGCAAGGACAGGGGGCGCATTAATGAGCAGTTCTTC. Protein: CASSKDRGRINEQFF.